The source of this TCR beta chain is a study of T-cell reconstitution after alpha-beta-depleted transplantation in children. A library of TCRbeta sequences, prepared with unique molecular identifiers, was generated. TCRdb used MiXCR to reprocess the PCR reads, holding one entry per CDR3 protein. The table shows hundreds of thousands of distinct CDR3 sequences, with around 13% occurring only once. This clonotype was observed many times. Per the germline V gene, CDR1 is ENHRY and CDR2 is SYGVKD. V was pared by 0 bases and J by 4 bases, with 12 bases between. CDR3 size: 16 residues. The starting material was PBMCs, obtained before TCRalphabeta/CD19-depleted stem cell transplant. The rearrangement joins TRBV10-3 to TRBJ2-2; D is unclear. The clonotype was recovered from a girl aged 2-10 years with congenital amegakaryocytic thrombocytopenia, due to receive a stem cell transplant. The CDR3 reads CAISESDRSGTGELFF. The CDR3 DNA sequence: TGTGCCATCAGTGAGTCAGACCGTTCGGGCACCGGGGAGCTGTTTTTT.